This T cell receptor (beta chain) was documented in a study of T cells in localized non-small cell lung cancer. In regard to this clone: Its antigen is still unknown.

The V gene end was trimmed by 5 bases and the J gene end by 9 bases; junction bases not matched to a gene: 8. The CDR3 consists of 15 residues. The V gene's germline CDR1 is SEHNR and CDR2 FQNEAQ (reference sequence). Some clones are missing from TCRdb's copy, which holds only in-frame ones; the method was immunoSEQ multiplex PCR. The top ten hold 12% of the sample, which has around 35,000 clones, more than 85% seen once. Study-level results: There were a median roughly 60 of the top 100 tumor clones appearing in adjacent lung.

Sequencing used peripheral blood mononuclear cells, obtained before any cancer treatment. The sequence came from a female donor of 60 years or more with stage II lung adenocarcinoma. V and J are TRBV7-9 and TRBJ2-1; TRBD2 matches at 12 bases. The CDR3 protein is CASSPGLAGGVEQFF. CDR3 nucleotides: TGTGCCAGCAGCCCCGGGCTAGCGGGAGGGGTTGAGCAGTTCTTC.